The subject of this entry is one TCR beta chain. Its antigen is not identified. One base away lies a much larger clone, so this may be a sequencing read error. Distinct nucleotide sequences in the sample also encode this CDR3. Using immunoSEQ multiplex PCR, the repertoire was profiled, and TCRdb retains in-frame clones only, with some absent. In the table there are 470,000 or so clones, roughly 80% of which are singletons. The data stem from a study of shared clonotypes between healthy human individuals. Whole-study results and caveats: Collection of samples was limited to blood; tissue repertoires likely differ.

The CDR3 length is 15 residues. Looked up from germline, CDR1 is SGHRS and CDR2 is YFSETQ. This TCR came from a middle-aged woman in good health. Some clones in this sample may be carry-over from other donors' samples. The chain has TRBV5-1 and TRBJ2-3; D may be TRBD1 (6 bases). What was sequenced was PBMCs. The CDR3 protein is CASTPLGSRTDTQYF. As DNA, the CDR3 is TGCGCCAGCACCCCCTTGGGCAGCCGGACAGATACGCAATATTTT.